What follows is one T cell receptor (beta chain) and its context. This record belongs to a study of blood T cell repertoires in COVID-19. Study in general: Whether acute or convalescent, the COVID-19 samples came from the United States, Italy and Spain.

Methods used by the authors: From reference gene primer amplification, estimates of nucleated cell counts were derived. Assay used: immunoSEQ multiplex PCR; TCRdb lists only in-frame clones, some missing. The DNA gave D and trimming, while V, J and clone size come from that table. This sample carries 100,000 to 110,000 clones, around four fifths of them seen once, and the ten largest clones take roughly 12%. Trimming took off 1 base at V and 9 bases at J, with 10 bases between the two ends. The CDR3 covers 13 residues. This TCR derives from a woman aged 70-85 years with acute or convalescent COVID-19. The chain is built from TRBV12-3 or TRBV12-4 and TRBJ2-1, with D maybe TRBD2 (6 bases). Sequencing was carried out using peripheral blood. The DNA for the CDR3 is TGTGCCAGCAGTTTAGTAGCGGCTGGTGAGCAGTTCTTC. This gives the protein CASSLVAAGEQFF.